This T cell receptor beta chain was sequenced during a study of siplizumab effects on memory and regulatory T cells. As for this clone: Its antigen is unidentified.

Study-level results: Whether proliferating Tregs in siplizumab cultures suppress was not functionally confirmed.

From germline, CDR1 is LNHDA and CDR2 SQIVND (reference sequence). V was trimmed by 8 bases and J by 5 bases, leaving 16 bases between them. The CDR3 loop spans 14 amino acids. Profiled with immunoSEQ multiplex PCR; TCRdb holds only in-frame clones, not every one. Of around 95,000 clones in the sample, approximately 91% were seen once. The sequenced sample consisted of CD4+ T cells sorted from blood. This sequence joins TRBV19 and TRBJ1-5; TRBD1 is a possible D gene (6 bases). The receptor was derived from a human donor in good health. The CDR3 DNA reads TGTGCCAGTGGGAGGGGGGTTGGCGATCAGCCCCAGCATTTT. It is translated as CASGRGVGDQPQHF.